Listed here is a single TCR beta chain. The CDR3 loop spans 14 amino acids. After removal of 4 bases from V and 1 base from J, the junction contained 3 bases not matched to a gene. Per the germline V gene, CDR1 is MDHEN and CDR2 is SYDVKM. The sample belongs to a study of cytomegalovirus exposure and HLA in healthy donors. The PCR used 60 Vbeta and 13 Jbeta primers. Some clones are missing from TCRdb's copy, which holds only in-frame ones; the method was immunoSEQ multiplex PCR. This table has 250,000 to 350,000 clones, about nine tenths appearing once. Sequencing used PBMCs. This sequence joins TRBV28 and TRBJ2-5, with 7 bases lining up with TRBD2. The sequence came from a man in his forties in good health and CMV-seropositive. The CDR3 here is CASSSSGIQETQYF. The CDR3 nucleotides read TGTGCCAGCAGTTCAAGCGGGATCCAAGAGACCCAGTACTTC.